This T cell receptor beta chain comes out of a study of blood T cell repertoires in COVID-19 (dated by TCRdb to the early 2020s). In terms of the full investigation: Samples covering the acute and convalescent phases of COVID-19 were provided by collaborators in the United States, Italy and Spain. Sample metadata almost always included a de-identified subject ID, COVID-19 status, age in years and sex. A freely available public database, intended as a resource for researchers studying the immune response to SARS-CoV-2, is where the repertoires were released. The dataset comprised deeply sampled blood TCRbeta repertoires from subjects exposed to, actively infected with, or recovered from COVID-19. The samples were drawn from two sources: the first 160 participants of the ongoing ImmuneRACE study, and fewer than 1,500 subjects contributed by 6 global collaborators. The prospective study material was composed of cDNA or gDNA derived from T cells, B-cell-depleted T cells, or PBMCs. HLA class I and class II types, where available, came from metadata supplied by the sample provider rather than from assay-based typing.

The immunoSEQ Assay, a bias-controlled multiplex PCR, was used to amplify TCRbeta CDR3 regions from genomic DNA. Regarding the original processing steps: The number of nucleated cells in each sample was estimated from the amplification of reference gene primers within the assay. To quantify the absolute abundance of each unique TCRbeta CDR3 rearrangement, sequence reads were collapsed and filtered. For each sample, productive Simpson clonality was calculated as the square root of Simpson's diversity index across productive rearrangements. The source is immuneACCESS, and TCRdb retained only in-frame sequences with V and J called. Part of the clones is not carried over; for the studies checked, unresolved V genes explain less than half of this, and the remainder is unexplained. That table supplies the V and J calls and clone size; D and trimming were determined from the DNA. The sample table shows hundreds of thousands of clones, and less than 90% are seen once. The biggest ten clones account for under 0.9% of the sample.

Collaborating institutions collected whole blood in K2EDTA tubes following their own protocols. For TCRbeta analysis, collaborators shipped samples in one of three forms: frozen whole blood, isolated PBMCs, or DNA extracted from either of those sample types. Regarding this clone: Its cognate antigen has yet to be identified. Base qualities are not provided; no much larger clone lies one nucleotide away.

The paper's findings and limits, for the study overall: The amount of clinical and demographic metadata varied by source and participant and was provided uncurated.

V trim: 0 bases; J trim: 4 bases; unmatched bases: 5. From the cysteine up to the phenylalanine, the CDR3 has a length of 15 residues. The DNA shown is the 45-base CDR3, in frame from base 1. According to the germline V gene (reference sequence), CDR1 reads GTSNPN and CDR2 reads SVGIG. The sequenced sample was peripheral blood. The rearranged chain carries TRBV30 and TRBJ2-3; a stretch of 9 junction bases matches TRBD2. The receptor was isolated from a middle-aged man with acute or convalescent COVID-19. The DNA reads as follows: TGTGCCTGGAGTGTGGGCGGGGGGGACGCAGATACGCAGTATTTT. This codes for CAWSVGGGDADTQYF.